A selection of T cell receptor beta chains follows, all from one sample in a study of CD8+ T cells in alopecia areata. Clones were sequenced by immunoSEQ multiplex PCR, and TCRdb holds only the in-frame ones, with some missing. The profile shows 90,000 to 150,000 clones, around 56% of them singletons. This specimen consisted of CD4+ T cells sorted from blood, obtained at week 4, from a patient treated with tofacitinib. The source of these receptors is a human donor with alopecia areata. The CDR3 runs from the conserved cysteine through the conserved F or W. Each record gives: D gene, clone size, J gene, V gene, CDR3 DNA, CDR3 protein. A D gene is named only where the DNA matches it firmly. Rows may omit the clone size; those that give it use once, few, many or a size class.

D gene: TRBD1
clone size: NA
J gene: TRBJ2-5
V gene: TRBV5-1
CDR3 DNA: TGCGCCAGCAGCTCGGACAGGGGAAAGGAGACCCAGTACTTC
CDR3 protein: CASSSDRGKETQYF

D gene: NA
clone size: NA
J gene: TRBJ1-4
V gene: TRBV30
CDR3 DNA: TGTGCCTGGCAGGCAGGCCGCCTTAATGAAAAACTGTTTTTT
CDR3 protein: CAWQAGRLNEKLFF

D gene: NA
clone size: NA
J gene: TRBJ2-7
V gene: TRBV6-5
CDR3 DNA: TGTGCCAGCAACCAGGGTTACGAGCAGTACTTC
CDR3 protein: CASNQGYEQYF

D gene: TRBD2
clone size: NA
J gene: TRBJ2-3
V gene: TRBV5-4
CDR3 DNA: TGTGCCAGCAGTGGGACTAGCGGGGGGGCGGGAGATACGCAGTATTTT
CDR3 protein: CASSGTSGGAGDTQYF

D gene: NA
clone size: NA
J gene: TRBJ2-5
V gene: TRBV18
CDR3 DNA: TGTGCCAGCTCACCAAGATCGGCAGGGGTAGAGACCCAGTACTTC
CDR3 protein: CASSPRSAGVETQYF

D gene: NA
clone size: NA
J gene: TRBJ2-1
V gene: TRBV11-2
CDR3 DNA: TGTGCCAGCAGCCAAACTAGCTACAATGAGCAGTTCTTC
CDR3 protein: CASSQTSYNEQFF

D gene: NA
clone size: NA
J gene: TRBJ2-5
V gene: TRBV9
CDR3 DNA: TGTGCCAGCAGCGTAGAACCCACCCAAGAGACCCAGTACTTC
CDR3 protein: CASSVEPTQETQYF

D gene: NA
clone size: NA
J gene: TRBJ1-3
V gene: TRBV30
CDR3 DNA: TGTGCCTGGAGTGTATACGGAAACACCATATATTTT
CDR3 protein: CAWSVYGNTIYF

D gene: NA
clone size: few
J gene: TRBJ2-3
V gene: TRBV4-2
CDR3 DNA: TGTGCCAGCACGAATTCAGATACGCAGTATTTT
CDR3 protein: CASTNSDTQYF

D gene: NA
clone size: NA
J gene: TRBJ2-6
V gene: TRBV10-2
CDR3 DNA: TGCGCCAGCAGTTCTCCGACGGGGACCGGCGTCCTGACTTTC
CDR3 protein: CASSSPTGTGVLTF

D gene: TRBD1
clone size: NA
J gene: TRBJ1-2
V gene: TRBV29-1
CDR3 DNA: TGCAGCGTCGGACAGGGTCCTCTTGGCTACACCTTC
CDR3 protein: CSVGQGPLGYTF

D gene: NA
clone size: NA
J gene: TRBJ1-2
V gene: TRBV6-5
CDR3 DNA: TGTGCCAGCAGTACGACAGGTTATGGCTACACCTTC
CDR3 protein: CASSTTGYGYTF

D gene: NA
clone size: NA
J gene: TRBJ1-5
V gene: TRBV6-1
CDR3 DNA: TGTGCCAGCAGTGAAGTAACAGGGATTGCTCAGCCCCAGCATTTT
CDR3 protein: CASSEVTGIAQPQHF

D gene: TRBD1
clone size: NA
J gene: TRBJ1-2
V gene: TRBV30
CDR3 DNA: TGTGCCTGGAGTGCTGGACAGGCTCCTAACTATGGCTACACCTTC
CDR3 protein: CAWSAGQAPNYGYTF

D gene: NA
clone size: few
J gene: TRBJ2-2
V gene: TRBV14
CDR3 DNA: TGTGCCAGCAGCCTTGGATTGAACACCGGGGAGCTGTTTTTT
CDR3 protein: CASSLGLNTGELFF

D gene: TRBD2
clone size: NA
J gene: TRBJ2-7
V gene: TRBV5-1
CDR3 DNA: TGCGCCAGCAGCTTGGAGGGTCAGCGGGAGGGCATTCCCTACTTC
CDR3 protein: CASSLEGQREGIPYF

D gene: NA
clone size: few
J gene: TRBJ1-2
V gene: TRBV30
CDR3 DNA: TGTGCCTGGAGTATTCCTCGACAGGCCCTCTATGGCTACACCTTC
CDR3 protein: CAWSIPRQALYGYTF

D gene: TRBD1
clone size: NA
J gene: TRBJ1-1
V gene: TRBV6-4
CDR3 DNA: TGTGCCAGCAGTGCGGACAGGCAGAGCACTGAAGCTTTCTTT
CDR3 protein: CASSADRQSTEAFF

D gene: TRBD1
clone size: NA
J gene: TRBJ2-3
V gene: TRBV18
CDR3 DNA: TGTGCCAGCTCACGCATCGGGACAGGGCCCGGAGATACGCAGTATTTT
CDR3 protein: CASSRIGTGPGDTQYF

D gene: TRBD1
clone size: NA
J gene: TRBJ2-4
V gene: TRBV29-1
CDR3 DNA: TGCAGCGTTTCCCCGAGGGGGCTCGGAAACATTCAGTACTTC
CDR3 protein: CSVSPRGLGNIQYF

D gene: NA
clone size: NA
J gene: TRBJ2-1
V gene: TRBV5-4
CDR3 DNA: TGTGCCAGCAGCTTGGCCCACGCTGAGCAGTTCTTC
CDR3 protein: CASSLAHAEQFF

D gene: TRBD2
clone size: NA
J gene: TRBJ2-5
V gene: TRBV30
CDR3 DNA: TGTGCCTGGAGTGTCCTAGCGGGAGTAGAAGAGACCCAGTACTTC
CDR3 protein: CAWSVLAGVEETQYF

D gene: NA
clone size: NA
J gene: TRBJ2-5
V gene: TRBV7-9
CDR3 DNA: TGTGCCAGCAGCTCCTCCGGGCAAGAGACCCAGTACTTC
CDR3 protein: CASSSSGQETQYF

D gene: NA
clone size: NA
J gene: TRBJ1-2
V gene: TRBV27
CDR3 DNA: TGTGCCAGCCACGGGACGGAGAACTATGGCTACACCTTC
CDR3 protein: CASHGTENYGYTF

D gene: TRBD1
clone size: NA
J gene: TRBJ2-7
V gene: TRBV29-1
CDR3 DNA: TGCAGCGCCTATGACAGGGCCCACGAGCAGTACTTC
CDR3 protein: CSAYDRAHEQYF